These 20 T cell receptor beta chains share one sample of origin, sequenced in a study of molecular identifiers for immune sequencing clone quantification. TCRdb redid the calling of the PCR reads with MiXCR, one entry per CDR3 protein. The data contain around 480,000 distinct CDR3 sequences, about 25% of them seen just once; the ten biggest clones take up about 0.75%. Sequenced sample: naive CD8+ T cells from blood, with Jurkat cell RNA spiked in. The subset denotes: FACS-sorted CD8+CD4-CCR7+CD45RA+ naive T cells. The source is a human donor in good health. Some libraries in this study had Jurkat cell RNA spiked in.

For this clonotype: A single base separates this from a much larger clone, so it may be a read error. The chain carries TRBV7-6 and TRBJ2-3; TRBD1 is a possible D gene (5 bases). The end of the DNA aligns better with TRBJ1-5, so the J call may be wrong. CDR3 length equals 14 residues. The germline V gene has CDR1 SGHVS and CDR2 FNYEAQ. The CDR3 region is CASSFGDRADTQHF. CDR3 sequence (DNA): TGTGCCAGCAGCTTCGGGGACCGAGCAGATACGCAGCATTTT.

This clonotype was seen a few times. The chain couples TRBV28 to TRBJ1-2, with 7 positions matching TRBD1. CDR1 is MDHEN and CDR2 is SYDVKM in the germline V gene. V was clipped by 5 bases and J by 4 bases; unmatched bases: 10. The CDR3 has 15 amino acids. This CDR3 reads CASSPIAGQFYGYTF. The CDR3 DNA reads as TGTGCCAGCAGTCCCATTGCGGGACAGTTCTATGGCTACACCTTC.

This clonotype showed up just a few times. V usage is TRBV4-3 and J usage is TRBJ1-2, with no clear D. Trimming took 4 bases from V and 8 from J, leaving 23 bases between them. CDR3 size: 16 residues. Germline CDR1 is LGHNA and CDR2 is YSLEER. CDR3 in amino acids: CASSPNLEGIPFGYTF. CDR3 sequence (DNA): TGCGCCAGCAGCCCAAATCTGGAGGGAATCCCATTCGGCTACACCTTC.

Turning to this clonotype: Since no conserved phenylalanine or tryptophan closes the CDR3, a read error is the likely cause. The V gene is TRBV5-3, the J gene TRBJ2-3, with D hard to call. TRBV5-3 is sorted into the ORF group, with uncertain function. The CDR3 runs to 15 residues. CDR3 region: CASSQEGQPPDTQYL. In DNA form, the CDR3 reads TGCGCCAGCAGCCAAGAAGGGCAGCCCCCAGATACGCAGTATCTT.

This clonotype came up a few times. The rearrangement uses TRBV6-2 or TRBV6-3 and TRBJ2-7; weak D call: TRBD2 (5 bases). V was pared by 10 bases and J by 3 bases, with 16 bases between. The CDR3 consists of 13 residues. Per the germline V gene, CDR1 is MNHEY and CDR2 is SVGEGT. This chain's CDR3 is CATRPLAHYEQYF. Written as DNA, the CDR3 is TGTGCCACCAGACCGCTAGCTCACTACGAGCAGTACTTC.

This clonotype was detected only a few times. CDR3 sequence reads: CASSPPRGAIATNEKLFF. The CDR3 DNA reads as TGTGCCAGCAGCCCCCCTCGGGGAGCCATTGCAACTAATGAAAAACTGTTTTTT. The rearrangement joins TRBV7-9 to TRBJ1-4; D ambiguous. The CDR3 has 18 residues. The V and J ends lost 5 bases and 0 bases respectively, with 19 bases between them. Germline V gene sequence: CDR1 SEHNR, CDR2 FQNEAQ (reference sequence).

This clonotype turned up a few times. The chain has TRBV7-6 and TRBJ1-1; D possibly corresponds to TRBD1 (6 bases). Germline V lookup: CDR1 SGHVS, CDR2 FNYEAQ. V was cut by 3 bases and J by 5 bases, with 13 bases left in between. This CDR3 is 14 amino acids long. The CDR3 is CASSLNRDITEAFF. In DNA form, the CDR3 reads TGTGCCAGCAGCTTGAACAGGGATATTACTGAAGCTTTCTTT.

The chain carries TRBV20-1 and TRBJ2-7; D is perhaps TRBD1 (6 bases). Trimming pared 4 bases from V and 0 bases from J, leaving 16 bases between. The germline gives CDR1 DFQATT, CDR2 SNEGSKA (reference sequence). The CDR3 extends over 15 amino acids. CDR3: CSANFLVGASYEQYF. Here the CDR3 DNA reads TGCAGTGCTAATTTTCTAGTGGGGGCCTCCTACGAGCAGTACTTC.

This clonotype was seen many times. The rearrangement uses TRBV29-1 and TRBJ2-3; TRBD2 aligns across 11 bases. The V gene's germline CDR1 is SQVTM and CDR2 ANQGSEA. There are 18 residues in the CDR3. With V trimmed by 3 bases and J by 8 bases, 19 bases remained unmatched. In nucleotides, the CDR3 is TGCAGCGTTGACGGGCAGGGGTTAGCGGGAGGGCAATACGGTACGCAGTATTTT. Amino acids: CSVDGQGLAGGQYGTQYF.

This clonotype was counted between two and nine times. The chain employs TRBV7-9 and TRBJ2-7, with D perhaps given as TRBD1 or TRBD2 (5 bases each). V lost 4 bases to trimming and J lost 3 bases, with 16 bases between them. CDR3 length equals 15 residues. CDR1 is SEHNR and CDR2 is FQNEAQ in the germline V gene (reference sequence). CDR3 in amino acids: CASSSVIGGFYEQYF. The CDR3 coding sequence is TGTGCCAGCAGCTCCGTGATTGGGGGTTTCTACGAGCAGTACTTC.

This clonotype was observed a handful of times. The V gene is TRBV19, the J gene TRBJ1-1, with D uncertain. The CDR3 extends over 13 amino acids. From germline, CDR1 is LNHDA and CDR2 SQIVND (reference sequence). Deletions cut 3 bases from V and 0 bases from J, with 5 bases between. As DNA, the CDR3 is TGTGCCAGTAGTATTTTGTTGAACACTGAAGCTTTCTTT. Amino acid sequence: CASSILLNTEAFF.

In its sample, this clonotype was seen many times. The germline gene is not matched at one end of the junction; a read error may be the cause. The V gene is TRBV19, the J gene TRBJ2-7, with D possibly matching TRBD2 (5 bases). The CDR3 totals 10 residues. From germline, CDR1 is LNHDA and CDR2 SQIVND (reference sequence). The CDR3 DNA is TGTGCCAGTACCGCGCCTCGGGGTAACTTC. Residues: CASTAPRGNF.

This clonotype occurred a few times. The CDR3 region is CASSQSASSYNSPLHF. The DNA for the CDR3 is TGCGCCAGCAGCCAATCGGCTAGCTCCTATAATTCACCCCTCCACTTT. The gene calls are TRBV4-3 and TRBJ1-6; D unclear. CDR1 and CDR2 (germline): LGHNA, YSLEER. CDR3 size: 16 residues. Trimming shortened V by 2 bases and J by 0 bases, and 8 bases separated the two germline ends.

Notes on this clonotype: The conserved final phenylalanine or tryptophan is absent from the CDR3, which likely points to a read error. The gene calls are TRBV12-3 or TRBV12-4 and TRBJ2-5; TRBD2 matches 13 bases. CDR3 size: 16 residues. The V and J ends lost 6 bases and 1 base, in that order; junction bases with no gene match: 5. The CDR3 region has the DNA TGTGCCAGCAGACGTCGACTAGCGGGGGGCCAAGAGACCCAGTACCTC. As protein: CASRRRLAGGQETQYL.

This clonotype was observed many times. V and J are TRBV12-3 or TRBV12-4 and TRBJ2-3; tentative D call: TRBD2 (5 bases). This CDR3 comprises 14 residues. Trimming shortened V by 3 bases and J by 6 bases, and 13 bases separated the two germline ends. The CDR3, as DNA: TGTGCCAGCAGTTTCACCGAGAGGGATGATACGCAGTATTTT. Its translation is CASSFTERDDTQYF.

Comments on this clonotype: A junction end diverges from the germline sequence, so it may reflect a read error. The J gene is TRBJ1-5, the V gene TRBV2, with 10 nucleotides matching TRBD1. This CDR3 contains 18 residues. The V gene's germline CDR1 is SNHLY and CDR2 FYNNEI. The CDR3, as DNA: TGTGCCGGCAGTGAGTCGACAGGGGGCATGTATAGCAATCAGCCCCAGCATTTT. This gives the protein CAGSESTGGMYSNQPQHF.

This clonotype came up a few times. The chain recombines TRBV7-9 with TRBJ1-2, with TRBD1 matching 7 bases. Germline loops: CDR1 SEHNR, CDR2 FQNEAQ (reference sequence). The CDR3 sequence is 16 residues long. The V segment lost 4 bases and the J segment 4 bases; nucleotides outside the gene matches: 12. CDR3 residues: CASSSPWEGGFYGYTF. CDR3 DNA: TGTGCCAGCAGCTCCCCTTGGGAAGGGGGCTTCTATGGCTACACCTTC.

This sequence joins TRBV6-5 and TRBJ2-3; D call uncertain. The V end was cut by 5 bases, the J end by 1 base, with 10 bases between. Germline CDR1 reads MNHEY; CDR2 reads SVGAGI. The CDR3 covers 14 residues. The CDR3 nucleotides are TGTGCCAGCAGTCCATACGTCGGCACAGATACGCAGTATTTT. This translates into CASSPYVGTDTQYF.

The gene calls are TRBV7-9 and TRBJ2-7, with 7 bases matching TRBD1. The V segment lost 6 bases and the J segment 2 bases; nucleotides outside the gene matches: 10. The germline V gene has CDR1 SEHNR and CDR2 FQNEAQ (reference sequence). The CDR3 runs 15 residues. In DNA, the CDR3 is TGTGCCAGCAGTTCTGCAGACAGGGTCGCCTACGAGCAGTACTTC. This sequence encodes CASSSADRVAYEQYF.

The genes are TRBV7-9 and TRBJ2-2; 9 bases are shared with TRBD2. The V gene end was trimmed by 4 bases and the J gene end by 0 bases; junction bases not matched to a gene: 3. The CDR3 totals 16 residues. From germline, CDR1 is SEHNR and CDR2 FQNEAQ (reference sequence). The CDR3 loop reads CASSSGTSSNTGELFF. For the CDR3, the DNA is TGTGCCAGCAGCTCCGGGACTAGCTCGAACACCGGGGAGCTGTTTTTT. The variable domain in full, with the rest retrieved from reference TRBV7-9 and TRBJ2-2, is DTGVSQNPRHKITKRGQNVTFRCDPISEHNRLYWYRQTLGQGPEFLTYFQNEAQLEKSRLLSDRFSAERPKGSFSTLEIQRTEQGDSAMYLCASSSGTSSNTGELFFGEGSRLTVL.